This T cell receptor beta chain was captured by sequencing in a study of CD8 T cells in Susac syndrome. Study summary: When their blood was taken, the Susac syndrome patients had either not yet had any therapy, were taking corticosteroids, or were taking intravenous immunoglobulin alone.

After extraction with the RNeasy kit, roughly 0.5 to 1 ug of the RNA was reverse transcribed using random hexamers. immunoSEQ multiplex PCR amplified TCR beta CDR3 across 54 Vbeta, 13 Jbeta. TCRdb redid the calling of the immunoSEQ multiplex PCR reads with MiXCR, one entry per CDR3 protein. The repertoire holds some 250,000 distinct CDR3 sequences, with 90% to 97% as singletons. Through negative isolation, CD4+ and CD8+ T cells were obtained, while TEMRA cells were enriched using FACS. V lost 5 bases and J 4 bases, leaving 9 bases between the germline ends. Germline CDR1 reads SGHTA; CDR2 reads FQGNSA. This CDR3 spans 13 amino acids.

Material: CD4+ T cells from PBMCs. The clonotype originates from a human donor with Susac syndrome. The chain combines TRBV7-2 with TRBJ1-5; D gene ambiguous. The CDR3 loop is CASSTRTNQPQHF. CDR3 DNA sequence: TGTGCCAGCAGCACGAGGACGAATCAGCCCCAGCATTTT.